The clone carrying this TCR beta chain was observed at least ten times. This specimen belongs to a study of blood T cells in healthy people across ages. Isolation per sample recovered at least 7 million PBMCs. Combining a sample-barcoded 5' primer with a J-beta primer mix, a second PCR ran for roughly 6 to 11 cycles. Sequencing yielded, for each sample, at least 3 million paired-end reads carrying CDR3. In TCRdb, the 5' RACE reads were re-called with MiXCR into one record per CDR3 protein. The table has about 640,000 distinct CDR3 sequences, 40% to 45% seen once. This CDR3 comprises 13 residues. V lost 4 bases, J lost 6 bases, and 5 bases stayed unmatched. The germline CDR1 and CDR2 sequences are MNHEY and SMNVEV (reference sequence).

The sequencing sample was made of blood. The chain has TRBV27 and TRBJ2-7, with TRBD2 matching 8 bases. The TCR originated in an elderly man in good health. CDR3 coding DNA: TGTGCCAGCAGTTCCCGGGAGGGTGGCGAGCAGTACTTC. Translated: CASSSREGGEQYF.